The present T cell receptor beta chain was sequenced within a study of shared clonotypes between healthy human individuals. Sequencing was at deep level. The DNA input per sorted-subset replicate PCR was about 220 ng, corresponding to some 30,000 T cell genomes. Sequenced by immunoSEQ multiplex PCR; TCRdb stores in-frame clones only, minus some. This table has 2.3 million or so clones, about 92% appearing once. This CDR3 region has 16 residues. Sequencing input: naive CD4+ T cells from PBMCs. Subset defined: CD45RA+ positively selected. The origin of this receptor is a man aged 18 to 30 in good health. Some clones in this sample may be carry-over from other donors' samples. The rearrangement links TRBV1 to TRBJ1-5. TRBV1 is assigned pseudogene status. CDR3 nucleotides: TGCACCAGCAGCCCCCCGAACCGCTTTAGCAATCAGCCCCAGCATTTT. It translates to CTSSPPNRFSNQPQHF.